This entry concerns a single TCR beta chain. V was shortened by 5 bases and J by 3 bases, with 8 bases between the two germline ends. CDR1 is PRHDT, CDR2 FYEKMQ, per germline (reference sequence). The CDR3 is 12 residues long. These data are taken from a study of shared clonotypes between healthy human individuals. At the level of the study: Per donor, CD8 memory used one plate, CD8 naive used two, CD4 memory used three and CD4 naive used three.

Source study methods: There were no quality scores in the junction-only immunoSEQ sequences, so filtering differed. Generated by immunoSEQ multiplex PCR, the TCRdb table keeps only in-frame clones and is missing some. V and J calls and clone size are given by that table; D and trimming were obtained from the DNA. This table holds around 700,000 clones, roughly 70% found once. The sample taken for sequencing was memory CD4+ T cells sorted from blood. Subset of the sample: CD45RA-negative fraction. The TCR was taken from a woman in her twenties or thirties in good health. The gene calls are TRBV13 and TRBJ2-7; D uncertain. The CDR3 sequence is CASSPGLYEQYF. The CDR3, as DNA: TGTGCCAGCAGCCCCGGTCTCTACGAGCAGTACTTC.